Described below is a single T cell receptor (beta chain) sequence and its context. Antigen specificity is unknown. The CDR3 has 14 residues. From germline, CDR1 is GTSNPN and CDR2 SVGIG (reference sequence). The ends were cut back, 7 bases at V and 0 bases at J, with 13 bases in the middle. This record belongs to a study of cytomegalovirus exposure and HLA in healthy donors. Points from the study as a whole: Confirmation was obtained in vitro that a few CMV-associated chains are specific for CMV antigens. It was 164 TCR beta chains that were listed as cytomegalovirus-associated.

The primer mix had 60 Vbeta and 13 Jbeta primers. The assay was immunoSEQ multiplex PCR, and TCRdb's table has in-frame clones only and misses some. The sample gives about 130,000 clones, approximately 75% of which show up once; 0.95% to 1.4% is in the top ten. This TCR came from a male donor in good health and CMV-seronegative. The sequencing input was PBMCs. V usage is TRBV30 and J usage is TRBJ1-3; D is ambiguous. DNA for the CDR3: TGTGCCTCACCAGGCGTGGACTCTGGAAACACCATATATTTT. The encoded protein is CASPGVDSGNTIYF.